The sequence of this TCR beta chain was determined in a study of cytomegalovirus exposure and HLA in healthy donors. Study details: Per a later analysis, the approximately 620 first-cohort and 110 or so validation repertoires shared one platform.

With 4 bases removed from V and 1 base from J, the gap between germline ends came to 11 bases. The CDR3 contains 14 residues. Germline-derived CDR1 and CDR2 are SQVTM and ANQGSEA. The donors were part of the approximately 120-subject validation cohort, which stood apart from the 666-subject first cohort. Broader study findings: In vitro testing confirmed three CMV-associated chains as specific for CMV antigens. It was around 160 TCR beta chains that were listed as cytomegalovirus-associated.

To note about this clone: No antigen is known for it.

TCRdb keeps only in-frame clones here, not all; method: immunoSEQ multiplex PCR. The sample yields 100,000 to 150,000 clones, roughly 90% seen once. The sequence derives from a woman between 18 and 29 years old in good health and CMV-seronegative. The sample taken for sequencing was PBMCs. The V gene is TRBV29-1, the J gene TRBJ2-1; D is unclear. The CDR3: CSVAALNSYNEQFF. CDR3 sequence (DNA): TGCAGCGTTGCTGCACTCAATTCCTACAATGAGCAGTTCTTC.